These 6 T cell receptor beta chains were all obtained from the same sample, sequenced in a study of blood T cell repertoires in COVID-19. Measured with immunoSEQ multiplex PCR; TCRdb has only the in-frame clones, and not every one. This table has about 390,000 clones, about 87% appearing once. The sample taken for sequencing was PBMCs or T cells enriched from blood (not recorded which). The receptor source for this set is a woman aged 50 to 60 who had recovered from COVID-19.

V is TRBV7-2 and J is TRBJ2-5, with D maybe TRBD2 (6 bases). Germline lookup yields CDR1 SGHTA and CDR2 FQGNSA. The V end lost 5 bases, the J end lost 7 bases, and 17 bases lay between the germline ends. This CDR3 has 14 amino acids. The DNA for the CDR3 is TGTGCCAGCAGCCGTGAGCGGGCGGTGGGGACCCAGTACTTC. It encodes CASSRERAVGTQYF.

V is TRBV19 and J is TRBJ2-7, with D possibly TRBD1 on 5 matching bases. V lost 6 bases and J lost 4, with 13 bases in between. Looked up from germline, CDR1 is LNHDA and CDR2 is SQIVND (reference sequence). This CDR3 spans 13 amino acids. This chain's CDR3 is CASSYRLLYEQYF. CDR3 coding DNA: TGTGCCAGTAGCTACAGGTTACTGTACGAGCAGTACTTC.

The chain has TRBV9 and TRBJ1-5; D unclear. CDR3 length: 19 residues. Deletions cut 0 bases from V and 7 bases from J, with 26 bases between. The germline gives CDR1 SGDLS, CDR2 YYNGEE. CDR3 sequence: CASSVATSPGRSGRQPQHF. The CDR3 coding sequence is TGTGCCAGCAGCGTAGCTACTTCTCCGGGTAGGAGCGGCAGGCAGCCCCAGCATTTT.

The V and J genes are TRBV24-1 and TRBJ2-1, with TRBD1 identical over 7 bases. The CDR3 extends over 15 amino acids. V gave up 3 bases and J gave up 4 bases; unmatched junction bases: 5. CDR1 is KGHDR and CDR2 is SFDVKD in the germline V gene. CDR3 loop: CATSDPGQLYNEQFF. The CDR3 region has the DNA TGTGCCACCAGTGATCCGGGACAGCTATACAATGAGCAGTTCTTC.

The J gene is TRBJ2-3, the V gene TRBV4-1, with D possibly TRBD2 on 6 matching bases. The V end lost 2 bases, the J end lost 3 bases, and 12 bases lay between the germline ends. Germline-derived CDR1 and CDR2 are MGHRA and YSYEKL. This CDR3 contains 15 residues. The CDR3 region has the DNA TGCGCCAGCAGCCAAACGGCCAGCGGGACAGATACGCAGTATTTT. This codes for CASSQTASGTDTQYF.

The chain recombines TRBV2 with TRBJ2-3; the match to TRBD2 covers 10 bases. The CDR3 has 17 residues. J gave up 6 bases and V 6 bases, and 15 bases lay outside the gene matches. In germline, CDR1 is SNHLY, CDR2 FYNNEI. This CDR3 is CASRTTSGALWSDTQYF. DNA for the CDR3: TGTGCCAGCAGGACTACTAGCGGGGCCTTGTGGTCCGATACGCAGTATTTT.